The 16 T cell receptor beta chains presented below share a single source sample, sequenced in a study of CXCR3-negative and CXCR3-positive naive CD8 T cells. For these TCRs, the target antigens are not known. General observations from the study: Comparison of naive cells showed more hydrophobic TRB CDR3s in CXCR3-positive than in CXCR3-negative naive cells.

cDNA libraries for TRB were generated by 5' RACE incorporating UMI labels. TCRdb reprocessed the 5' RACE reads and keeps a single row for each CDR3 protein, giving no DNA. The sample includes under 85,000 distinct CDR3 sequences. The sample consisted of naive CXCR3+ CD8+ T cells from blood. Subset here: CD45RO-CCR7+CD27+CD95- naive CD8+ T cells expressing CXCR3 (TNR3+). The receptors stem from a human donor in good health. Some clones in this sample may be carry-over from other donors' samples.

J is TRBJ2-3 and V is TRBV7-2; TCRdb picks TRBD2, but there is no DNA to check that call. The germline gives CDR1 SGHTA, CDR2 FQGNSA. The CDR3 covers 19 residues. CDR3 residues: CASSTVLAGALQGTDTQYF.

The CDR3 loop reads CASSVVAGGYEQYF. The V call is TRBV9, the J call TRBJ2-7; TCRdb proposes TRBD2, but this gene call is untestable without DNA. Germline V gene sequence: CDR1 SGDLS, CDR2 YYNGEE. This CDR3 is 14 amino acids long.

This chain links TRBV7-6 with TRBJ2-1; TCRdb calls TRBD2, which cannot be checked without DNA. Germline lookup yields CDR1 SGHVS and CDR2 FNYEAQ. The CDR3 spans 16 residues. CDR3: CASSPQWRGTYNEQFF.

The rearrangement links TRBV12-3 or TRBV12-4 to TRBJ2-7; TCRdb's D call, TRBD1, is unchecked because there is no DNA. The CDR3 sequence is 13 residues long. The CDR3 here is CASSAHQGYEQYF.

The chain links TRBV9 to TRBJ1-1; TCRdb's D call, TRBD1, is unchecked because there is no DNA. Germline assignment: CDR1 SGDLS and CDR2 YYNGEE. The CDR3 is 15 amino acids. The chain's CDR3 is CASSVVGGLSTEAFF.

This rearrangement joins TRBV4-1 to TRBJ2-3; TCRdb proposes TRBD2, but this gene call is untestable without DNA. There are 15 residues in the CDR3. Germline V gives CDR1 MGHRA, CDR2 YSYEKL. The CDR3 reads CASVRRAGVPDTQYF.

This CDR3 is CASSTKQGPGETQYF. This chain joins TRBV5-6 and TRBJ2-5; the D call of TRBD1 rests on TCRdb alone, since no DNA is present to check it. Germline V gene lookup returns CDR1 SGHDT and CDR2 YYEEEE. The CDR3 is 15 amino acids.

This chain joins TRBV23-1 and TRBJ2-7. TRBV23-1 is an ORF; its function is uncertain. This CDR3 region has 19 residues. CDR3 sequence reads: CASSQSIGETDPKIYEQYF.

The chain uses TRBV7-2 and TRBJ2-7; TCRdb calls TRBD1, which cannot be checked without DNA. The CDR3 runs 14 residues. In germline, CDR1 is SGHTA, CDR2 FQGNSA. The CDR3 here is CASSLGRGGYEQYF. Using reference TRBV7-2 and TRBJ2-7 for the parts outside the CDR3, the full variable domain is GAGVSQSPSNKVTEKGKDVELRCDPISGHTALYWYRQSLGQGLEFLIYFQGNSAPDKSGLPSDRFSAERTGGSVSTLTIQRTQQEDSAVYLCASSLGRGGYEQYFGPGTRLTVT.

The CDR3 loop is CASRDGQGQAYEQYF. The chain links TRBV27 to TRBJ2-7; TCRdb reports TRBD1, a call that lacks DNA to check it against. The CDR3 length is 15 residues. Germline V CDR1 and CDR2: MNHEY, SMNVEV (reference sequence).

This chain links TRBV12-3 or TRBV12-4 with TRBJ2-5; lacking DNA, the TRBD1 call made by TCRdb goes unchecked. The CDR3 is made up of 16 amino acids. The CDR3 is CASSLGGGGRGETQYF.

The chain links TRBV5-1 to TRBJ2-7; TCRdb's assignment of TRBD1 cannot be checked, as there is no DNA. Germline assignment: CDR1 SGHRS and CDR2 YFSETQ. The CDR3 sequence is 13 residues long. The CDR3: CASSLFFEGEQYF.

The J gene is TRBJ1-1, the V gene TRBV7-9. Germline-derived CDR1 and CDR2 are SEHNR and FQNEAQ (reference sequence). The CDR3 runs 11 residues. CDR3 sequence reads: CAIMEDTEAFF. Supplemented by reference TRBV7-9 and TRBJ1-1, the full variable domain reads DTGVSQNPRHKITKRGQNVTFRCDPISEHNRLYWYRQTLGQGPEFLTYFQNEAQLEKSRLLSDRFSAERPKGSFSTLEIQRTEQGDSAMYLCAIMEDTEAFFGQGTRLTVV.

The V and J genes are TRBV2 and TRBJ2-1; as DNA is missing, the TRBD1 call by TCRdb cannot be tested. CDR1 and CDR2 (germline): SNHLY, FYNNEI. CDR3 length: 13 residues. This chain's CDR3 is CASSEALGAEQFF.

The CDR3: CSVEPYNRGRDQETQYF. V is TRBV29-1 and J is TRBJ2-5; the D gene TCRdb calls, TRBD1, cannot be checked with no DNA. This CDR3 is 17 amino acids long. The V gene's germline CDR1 is SQVTM and CDR2 ANQGSEA.

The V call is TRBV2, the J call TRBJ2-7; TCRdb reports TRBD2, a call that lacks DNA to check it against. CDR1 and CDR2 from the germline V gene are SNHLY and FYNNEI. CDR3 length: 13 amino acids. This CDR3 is CASRAETYYEQYF.